The 30 T cell receptor beta chains presented below share a single source sample, sequenced in a study of T cells in Graves' hyperthyroidism and ophthalmopathy. Researchers amplified the TCR beta CDR3 regions from RNA transcripts. First-round RT-PCR of the TCR CDR3 relied on the HTBI primer set. TCRdb redid the calling of the multiplex PCR reads with MiXCR, one entry per CDR3 protein. Of some 740,000 distinct CDR3 sequences in the sample, about 15% were seen once. Material for sequencing was blood. Receptors were obtained from a woman in her late teens or twenties with Graves' hyperthyroidism.

In this sample, this clonotype turned up many times. CDR3 DNA: TGTGCCAGCCGGGGGAGGGGGCGTTACGAGCAGTACTTC. The encoded protein is CASRGRGRYEQYF. The chain joins TRBV12-3 or TRBV12-4 to TRBJ2-7, with D possibly called TRBD1 or TRBD2 (7 bases each). V was shortened by 8 bases and J by 4 bases, with 15 bases between the two germline ends. This CDR3 comprises 13 residues.

This chain joins TRBV7-2 and TRBJ2-5, with D perhaps TRBD2 (6 bases). From germline, CDR1 is SGHTA and CDR2 FQGNSA. Trimming removed 5 bases from V and 3 bases from J, with 13 bases in between. This CDR3 has 14 residues. CDR3 protein: CASSRGLTEETQYF. DNA of the CDR3: TGTGCCAGCAGCCGGGGACTGACAGAAGAGACCCAGTACTTC.

This chain uses TRBV24-1 with TRBJ2-3; 7 bases align to TRBD2. Per the germline V gene, CDR1 is KGHDR and CDR2 is SFDVKD. The CDR3 totals 16 residues. Losses at the gene ends were 3 bases for V and 6 bases for J; bases not matched to a gene: 11. CDR3 residues: CATSDPAGEGQDTQYF. The CDR3 DNA reads TGTGCCACCAGTGATCCGGCGGGGGAGGGCCAGGATACGCAGTATTTT.

This chain connects TRBV15 to TRBJ1-4; D call uncertain. CDR1 is LNHNV, CDR2 YYDKDF, per germline (reference sequence). The germline V and J ends were trimmed by 0 bases and 13 bases, with 12 bases remaining between them. This CDR3 is built from 13 residues. CDR3 residues: CATSRDEAGLLFF. Written as DNA, the CDR3 is TGTGCCACCAGCAGAGATGAAGCAGGCCTACTGTTTTTT.

In this sample, this clonotype turned up many times. The chain couples TRBV27 to TRBJ2-3; 14 bases align to TRBD2. The J segment lost 5 bases and the V segment lost 8 bases, leaving 0 bases of the junction unmatched. Germline V lookup: CDR1 MNHEY, CDR2 SMNVEV (reference sequence). The CDR3 is made up of 13 amino acids. The CDR3 sequence is CASGLAGGDTQYF. DNA of the CDR3: TGTGCCAGCGGACTAGCGGGAGGAGATACGCAGTATTTT.

The chain uses TRBV30 and TRBJ2-1; TRBD2 matches 9 bases. Germline lookup yields CDR1 GTSNPN and CDR2 SVGIG (reference sequence). Trimming removed 4 bases from V and 15 bases from J; junction bases left unmatched: 7. This CDR3 is built from 11 residues. CDR3 loop: CAWIRAGGPFF. CDR3 nucleotide sequence: TGTGCCTGGATAAGAGCGGGAGGTCCGTTCTTC.

In this sample, this clonotype turned up many times. The rearrangement uses TRBV7-2 and TRBJ2-7; 14 bases align to TRBD2. Germline V lookup: CDR1 SGHTA, CDR2 FQGNSA. There are 16 residues in the CDR3. V lost 1 base to trimming and J lost 6 bases; unmatched junction nucleotides: 5. The CDR3 loop is CASSLGLAGGWGEQYF. CDR3 coding DNA: TGTGCCAGCAGCTTAGGACTAGCGGGAGGGTGGGGCGAGCAGTACTTC.

The genes are TRBV7-2 and TRBJ2-1; D unclear. The CDR3 totals 14 residues. Germline CDR1 is SGHTA and CDR2 is FQGNSA. V was clipped by 4 bases and J by 0 bases, with 7 bases between them. The CDR3 sequence: CASSWSSSYNEQFF. The CDR3, as DNA: TGTGCCAGCAGCTGGTCTAGCTCCTACAATGAGCAGTTCTTC.

Many counts were recorded for this clonotype. The chain combines TRBV7-8 with TRBJ2-1; D call uncertain. Trimming took 5 bases from V and 5 from J, leaving 13 bases between them. Germline values: CDR1 SGHVS, CDR2 FQNEAQ. This CDR3 has 14 residues. The CDR3 spells CASSAAPGDNEQFF. The CDR3 DNA sequence: TGTGCCAGCAGCGCCGCCCCGGGTGACAATGAGCAGTTCTTC. The full variable domain, its missing parts supplied by reference TRBV7-8 and TRBJ2-1, is GAGVSQSPRYKVAKRGQDVALRCDPISGHVSLFWYQQALGQGPEFLTYFQNEAQLDKSGLPSDRFFAERPEGSVSTLKIQRTQQEDSAVYLCASSAAPGDNEQFFGPGTRLTVL.

This clonotype was counted at least ten times. This chain connects TRBV28 to TRBJ1-2; no clear D gene. V lost 5 bases to trimming and J lost 7 bases, with 17 bases between them. This CDR3 contains 14 residues. In germline, CDR1 is MDHEN, CDR2 SYDVKM. CDR3 protein: CASSTPGFTGGYTF. The CDR3, as DNA: TGTGCCAGCAGTACCCCGGGGTTCACGGGTGGCTACACCTTC.

The gene calls are TRBV6-2 or TRBV6-3 and TRBJ1-2; no clear D gene. Germline V gene data show CDR1 as MNHEY and CDR2 as SVGEGT. The V end lost 8 bases, the J end lost 5 bases, and 18 bases lay between the germline ends. CDR3 length equals 14 residues. The CDR3, as DNA: TGTGCCAGCTACGACCGACTCCTCCCTTATGGCTACACCTTC. It is translated as CASYDRLLPYGYTF.

The table lists this clonotype with many counts. The rearrangement uses TRBV10-1 and TRBJ2-1; 13 positions agree with TRBD2. The CDR3 is 16 amino acids. Germline CDR1 reads WNHNN; CDR2 reads SYGVQD (reference sequence). The junction had 5 bases not matched to a gene; V was cut back by 3 bases and J by 6 bases. The CDR3 sequence is CASSEAGLAGTNEQFF. The CDR3 nucleotides are TGCGCCAGCAGTGAAGCGGGACTAGCGGGGACCAATGAGCAGTTCTTC.

This clonotype occurred a few times. CDR3 residues: CASSYSRTGRRNTEAFF. CDR3 sequence (DNA): TGTGCCAGCAGTTACTCGAGGACAGGGCGACGGAACACTGAAGCTTTCTTT. The V call is TRBV6-5, the J call TRBJ1-1, with 8 bases fitting TRBD1. The V segment lost 0 bases and the J segment 1 base; nucleotides outside the gene matches: 7. Germline V gene sequence: CDR1 MNHEY, CDR2 SVGAGI. The CDR3 spans 17 residues.

A word on this clonotype: This may arise from a read error, as a much more abundant clone is one base away. In DNA, the CDR3 is TGTGCCAGCAGTGCGGGACTAGCGGGAGCGTCGGACGAGCAGTACTTC. It encodes CASSAGLAGASDEQYF. This chain joins TRBV2 and TRBJ2-7, with TRBD2 identical over 14 bases. The V segment lost 4 bases and the J segment 5 bases; nucleotides outside the gene matches: 7. Per the germline V gene, CDR1 is SNHLY and CDR2 is FYNNEI. This CDR3 contains 16 residues.

The chain is built from TRBV28 and TRBJ2-6; the D gene is possibly TRBD2 (5 bases). The germline V gene has CDR1 MDHEN and CDR2 SYDVKM. The CDR3 length is 14 residues. V was trimmed by 8 bases and J by 0 bases, leaving 8 bases between them. The CDR3 protein is CASRTRSGANVLTF. In DNA form, the CDR3 reads TGTGCCAGCCGGACTCGCTCTGGGGCCAACGTCCTGACTTTC.

This clonotype has ten or more counts. V is TRBV12-5 and J is TRBJ2-1, with D perhaps being TRBD1 or TRBD2 (5 bases each). CDR1 LGHNT and CDR2 FRNRAP come from the germline V gene. CDR3 length: 19 residues. The V end was cut by 1 base, the J end by 3 bases, with 22 bases between. This CDR3 is CASGLAIGSGRIFYNEQFF. The CDR3 DNA sequence: TGTGCTAGTGGTTTGGCAATCGGGTCGGGACGGATTTTCTACAATGAGCAGTTCTTC.

J is TRBJ2-5 and V is TRBV3-1, with 7 bases matching TRBD2. CDR1 is LGHDT, CDR2 YNNKEL, per germline (reference sequence). The CDR3 contains 18 residues. V dropped 3 bases and J dropped 3; count of bases not matched to a gene: 16. CDR3 in DNA: TGTGCCAGCAGCCACGGGTCTCGGGCTAGCGGAGCTAAAGAGACCCAGTACTTC. The encoded protein is CASSHGSRASGAKETQYF.

This clonotype was recorded at least ten times. The genes are TRBV28 and TRBJ2-7; 8 bases align to TRBD1. Germline CDR1 and CDR2: MDHEN and SYDVKM. V shed 6 bases and J 4 bases; nucleotides not matched to a gene: 17. This CDR3 has 17 residues. The CDR3 nucleotides read TGTGCCAGCAGCCCTAATAAAAGGACAGGGACACCTTACGAGCAGTACTTC. Protein sequence: CASSPNKRTGTPYEQYF.

Many counts were recorded for this clonotype. This chain connects TRBV7-8 to TRBJ1-5, with 9 bases identical to TRBD1. The V gene's germline CDR1 is SGHVS and CDR2 FQNEAQ. The CDR3 loop spans 16 amino acids. With V trimmed by 5 bases and J by 6 bases, 11 bases remained unmatched. The CDR3 sequence is CASSLSRDRATQPQHF. The CDR3 nucleotides are TGTGCCAGCAGCCTAAGCCGGGACAGGGCTACTCAGCCCCAGCATTTT.

This clonotype was seen ten or more times. This chain connects TRBV30 to TRBJ1-6; no clear D. V was cut by 0 bases and J by 8 bases, with 8 bases left in between. Looked up from germline, CDR1 is GTSNPN and CDR2 is SVGIG (reference sequence). The CDR3 totals 13 residues. The CDR3 sequence is CAWSVRMDSPLHF. Written as DNA, the CDR3 is TGTGCCTGGAGTGTAAGAATGGATTCACCCCTCCACTTT.

Points on this clonotype: A much larger clonotype is one base distant, so this may be a read error. V is TRBV2 and J is TRBJ1-1; TRBD1 matches 7 bases. This CDR3 comprises 13 residues. Germline loops: CDR1 SNHLY, CDR2 FYNNEI. V lost 6 bases, J lost 2 bases, and 3 bases stayed unmatched. The CDR3 sequence: CASSGQVNTEAFF. The CDR3 DNA is TGTGCCAGCAGCGGACAGGTCAACACTGAAGCTTTCTTT.

The rearrangement joins TRBV10-3 to TRBJ2-1; the D gene is possibly TRBD2 (6 bases). Germline CDR1 ENHRY, CDR2 SYGVKD. The CDR3 totals 17 residues. The V end was cut by 4 bases, the J end by 1 base, with 17 bases between. The CDR3 protein is CAISVNWIRGSYNEQFF. The DNA of the CDR3 is TGTGCCATCAGTGTAAATTGGATCCGGGGGTCCTACAATGAGCAGTTCTTC.

This clonotype was counted ten times or more. V gene TRBV30 combines with J gene TRBJ2-1; D is possibly TRBD1 (5 bases). The V and J ends lost 0 bases and 9 bases respectively, with 9 bases between them. Germline V gene data show CDR1 as GTSNPN and CDR2 as SVGIG (reference sequence). The CDR3 extends over 12 amino acids. The CDR3 is CAWSVAGLEQFF. The CDR3 nucleotides read TGTGCCTGGAGTGTAGCAGGGCTTGAGCAGTTCTTC. The complete variable domain, with remaining parts taken from reference TRBV30 and TRBJ2-1, reads SQTIHQWPATLVQPVGSPLSLECTVEGTSNPNLYWYRQAAGRGLQLLFYSVGIGQISSEVPQNLSASRPQDRQFILSSKKLLLSDSGFYLCAWSVAGLEQFFGPGTRLTVL.

This chain links TRBV28 with TRBJ1-1, with D tentatively TRBD1 (5 bases). Germline CDR1 MDHEN, CDR2 SYDVKM. V dropped 8 bases and J dropped 7 bases, with 20 bases sitting between them. The CDR3 length is 14 residues. CDR3 sequence reads: CASRDGALPLEAFF. The DNA of the CDR3 is TGTGCCAGCCGTGATGGGGCCCTACCCCTTGAAGCTTTCTTT.

This clonotype was seen repeatedly, ten times or more. The J gene is TRBJ2-3, the V gene TRBV20-1, with 8 positions matching TRBD1. The junction had 3 bases not matched to a gene; V was cut back by 5 bases and J by 8 bases. The V gene's germline CDR1 is DFQATT and CDR2 SNEGSKA (reference sequence). CDR3 length: 11 amino acids. The CDR3 DNA sequence: TGCAGTGCTTCACAGGGGGGTACGCAGTATTTT. Residues: CSASQGGTQYF.

This clonotype was counted ten times or more. This chain joins TRBV2 and TRBJ2-7; TRBD1 is a possible D gene (5 bases). Germline CDR1 SNHLY, CDR2 FYNNEI. The CDR3 totals 18 residues. V lost 7 bases and J 4 bases, leaving 29 bases between the germline ends. The CDR3 loop is CASNLDGLIGVHEYEQYF. The CDR3 coding sequence is TGTGCCAGCAACCTAGACGGATTAATAGGGGTGCATGAATACGAGCAGTACTTC.

This clonotype has a count of ten or more. The chain employs TRBV12-3 or TRBV12-4 and TRBJ2-2; no definite D call. The V and J ends lost 2 bases and 0 bases respectively, with 7 bases between them. The CDR3 covers 15 residues. Here the CDR3 reads CASSLPPPNTGELFF. The CDR3 nucleotides are TGTGCCAGCAGTTTACCCCCCCCGAACACCGGGGAGCTGTTTTTT.

This chain joins TRBV2 and TRBJ2-2; possible D gene TRBD1, 5 bases. CDR1 and CDR2 (germline): SNHLY, FYNNEI. The V and J ends lost 7 bases and 0 bases respectively, with 12 bases between them. There are 15 residues in the CDR3. CDR3 DNA sequence: TGTGCCAGCAACCAGGGTGCCCCGAACACCGGGGAGCTGTTTTTT. The encoded protein is CASNQGAPNTGELFF.

This clonotype appeared a few times. The chain carries TRBV10-3 and TRBJ2-1; 11 bases are a match to TRBD2. V gave up 4 bases and J gave up 4 bases; unmatched junction bases: 3. The CDR3 is made up of 15 amino acids. Germline V gene data show CDR1 as ENHRY and CDR2 as SYGVKD. Here the CDR3 reads CAISGLAGPYNEQFF. The CDR3 DNA reads TGTGCCATCAGTGGACTAGCGGGGCCGTACAATGAGCAGTTCTTC.

This clonotype was seen many times. The DNA for the CDR3 is TGTGCCAGCAGCCAAGATCCGGTATGGCAGGCGAGGTCCTACGAGCAGTACTTC. Amino acids: CASSQDPVWQARSYEQYF. This chain uses TRBV3-1 with TRBJ2-7, with D hard to call. This CDR3 has 18 residues. Trimming pared 0 bases from V and 1 base from J, leaving 19 bases between. Per germline, CDR1 LGHDT and CDR2 YNNKEL (reference sequence).